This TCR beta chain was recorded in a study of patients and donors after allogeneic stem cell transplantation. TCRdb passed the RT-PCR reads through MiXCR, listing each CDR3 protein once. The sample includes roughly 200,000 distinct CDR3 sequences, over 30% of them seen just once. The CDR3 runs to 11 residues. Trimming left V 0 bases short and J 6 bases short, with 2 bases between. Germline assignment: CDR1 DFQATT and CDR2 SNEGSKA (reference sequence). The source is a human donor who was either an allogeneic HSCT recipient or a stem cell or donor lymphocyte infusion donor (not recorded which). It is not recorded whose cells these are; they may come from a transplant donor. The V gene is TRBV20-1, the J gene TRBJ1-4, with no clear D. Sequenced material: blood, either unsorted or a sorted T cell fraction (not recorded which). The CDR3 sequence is CSARDYEKLFF. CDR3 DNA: TGCAGTGCTAGAGATTATGAAAAACTGTTTTTT.